These T cell receptor beta chains were read from a single sample in a study of CD8 T cells in ankylosing spondylitis. TCRdb analysed the 5' RACE reads with MiXCR anew, one entry per CDR3 protein. The repertoire includes 700,000 to 1,000,000 distinct CDR3 sequences, about 10% of them detected once, and roughly 0.51% sits in the top ten. Sequencing was done on a sample of blood, either unsorted or a sorted T cell fraction (not recorded which). The receptors originated from a male donor with ankylosing spondylitis. The CDR3 runs from the conserved cysteine through the conserved F or W. A D gene is named only where the DNA matches it firmly. The listing skips clone size in some rows; elsewhere it reads once, few, many or a size class.

>.|.|TRBV18|TRBJ2-1
CASSPIDYNEQFF
TGTGCCAGCTCACCAATCGACTACAATGAGCAGTTCTTC
>.|TRBD2|TRBV20-1|TRBJ2-1
CSARDRRGSTEQFF
TGCAGTGCTAGAGATAGGCGCGGGAGTACTGAGCAGTTCTTC
>.|TRBD2|TRBV20-1|TRBJ2-7
CSARDPSAGIYEQYF
TGCAGTGCTAGAGATCCCTCAGCGGGGATATACGAGCAGTACTTC
>.|.|TRBV20-1|TRBJ2-3
CSGSTGRYTDTQYF
TGCAGTGGCTCAACAGGGCGCTACACAGATACGCAGTATTTT
>.|.|TRBV4-3|TRBJ1-1
CASSQGRDRIDTEAFF
TGCGCCAGCAGCCAGGGCCGGGACCGCATCGACACTGAAGCTTTCTTT
>.|.|TRBV18|TRBJ2-1
CASSPRILGHNEQFF
TGTGCCAGCTCACCAAGAATCCTCGGGCACAATGAGCAGTTCTTC
>.|.|TRBV7-8|TRBJ2-7
CASSRRGAPSDYEQYF
TGTGCCAGCAGCCGTCGGGGGGCTCCCTCCGACTACGAGCAGTACTTC
>.|TRBD2|TRBV7-3|TRBJ2-4
CASTPSGGLMSIQYF
TGTGCCAGCACACCTAGCGGGGGGCTGATGAGCATTCAGTACTTC
>.|.|TRBV20-1|TRBJ2-3
CSVKLPSTDTQYF
TGCAGTGTTAAGCTTCCTAGCACAGATACGCAGTATTTT
>many|.|TRBV6-1|TRBJ2-7
CASRWGSSYEQYF
TGTGCCAGCAGGTGGGGCAGCTCCTACGAGCAGTACTTC